The sequence of this T cell receptor (beta chain) was determined in a study of a mutant IDH1 vaccine in newly diagnosed glioma. Study in general: Sex distribution of treated patients was roughly 60% male and 37.5% female; mean age was around 40 years. Study outcomes and limitations: Vaccination induced immune responses in approximately 93% of patients.

For this clone: Its antigen is not identified.

The germline V gene encodes CDR1 SGDLS and CDR2 YYNGEE. The CDR3 sequence is 15 residues long. Trimming removed 0 bases from V and 7 bases from J, with 11 bases in between. TCRdb's table, derived via immunoSEQ multiplex PCR, lists solely in-frame clones and lacks some. Counted here are approximately 67,000 clones, about 86% occurring once; the ten biggest clones make up approximately 4.5%. This sample's time point: baseline, week 1 (first vaccination visit). Treatment specified: pre-vaccination baseline after standard-of-care therapy. The V gene is TRBV9, the J gene TRBJ1-6, with TRBD1 as a possible D gene (5 bases). This receptor was taken from a woman younger than 30 with glioma. Some clones in this sample may be carry-over from other donors' samples. The sample was peripheral blood mononuclear cells (PBMCs), taken from a glioma patient treated with radiotherapy, temozolomide or both. The CDR3 DNA reads as TGTGCCAGCAGCGTAGAGGACACAGAAAATTCACCCCTCCACTTT. It encodes CASSVEDTENSPLHF.